This T cell receptor (beta chain) came from a study of cytomegalovirus exposure and HLA in healthy donors. Findings of the study overall: The authors enumerated over 150 TCR beta chains as linked to cytomegalovirus. An analysis that was carried out later associated 15,000 to 20,000 TCR beta sequences with HLA alleles at 0.05 false discovery rate.

Amplification used 60 Vbeta primers and 13 Jbeta primers. Generated by immunoSEQ multiplex PCR, the TCRdb table keeps only in-frame clones and is missing some. The repertoire table contains about 41,000 clones. The CDR3 contains 14 residues. V shed 5 bases and J shed 4 bases, with 12 bases lying between them. From germline, CDR1 is SGHVS and CDR2 FQNEAQ. With respect to this clone: Its cognate antigen is unknown.

The specimen sequenced was PBMCs. The clonotype was recovered from a man in his thirties or forties in good health and CMV-seronegative. The rearrangement uses TRBV7-8 and TRBJ1-3; perhaps TRBD1 as D (6 bases). This CDR3 is CASSHGTNGNTIYF. The CDR3 DNA follows: TGTGCCAGCAGCCACGGGACAAACGGAAACACCATATATTTT. The full variable domain, with the rest looked up from reference TRBV7-8 and TRBJ1-3, is GAGVSQSPRYKVAKRGQDVALRCDPISGHVSLFWYQQALGQGPEFLTYFQNEAQLDKSGLPSDRFFAERPEGSVSTLKIQRTQQEDSAVYLCASSHGTNGNTIYFGEGSWLTVV.